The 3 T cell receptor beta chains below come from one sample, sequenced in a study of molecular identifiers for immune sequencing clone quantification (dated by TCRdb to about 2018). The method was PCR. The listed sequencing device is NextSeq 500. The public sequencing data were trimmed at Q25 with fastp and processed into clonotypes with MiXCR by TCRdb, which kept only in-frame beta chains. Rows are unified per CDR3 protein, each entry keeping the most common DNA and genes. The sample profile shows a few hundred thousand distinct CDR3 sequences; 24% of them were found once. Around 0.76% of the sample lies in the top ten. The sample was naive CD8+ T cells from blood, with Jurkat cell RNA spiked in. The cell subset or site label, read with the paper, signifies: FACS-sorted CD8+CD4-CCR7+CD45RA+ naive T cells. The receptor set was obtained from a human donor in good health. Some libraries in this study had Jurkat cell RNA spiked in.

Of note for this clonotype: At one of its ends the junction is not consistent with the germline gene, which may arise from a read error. The CDR3 sequence: CASSLLGGNQETQHF. As DNA, the CDR3 is TGTGCCAGCAGCCTATTAGGAGGGAATCAAGAGACCCAGCACTTC. The chain is built from TRBV7-2 and TRBJ2-5, with D maybe TRBD2 (6 bases). Per germline, CDR1 SGHTA and CDR2 FQGNSA. The CDR3 consists of 15 residues.

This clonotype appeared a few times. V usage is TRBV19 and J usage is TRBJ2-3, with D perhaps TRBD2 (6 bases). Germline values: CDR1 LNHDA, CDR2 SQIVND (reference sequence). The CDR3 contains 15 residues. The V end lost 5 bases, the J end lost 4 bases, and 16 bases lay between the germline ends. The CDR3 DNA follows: TGTGCCAGTAGTTACTGGGAGGATGCAGCAGATACGCAGTATTTT. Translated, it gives CASSYWEDAADTQYF.

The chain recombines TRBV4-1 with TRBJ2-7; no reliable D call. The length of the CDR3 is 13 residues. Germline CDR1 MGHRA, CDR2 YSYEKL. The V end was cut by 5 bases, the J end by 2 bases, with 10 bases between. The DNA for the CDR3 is TGCGCCAGCAGCATGCGGCCTGCCTACGAGCAGTACTTC. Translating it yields CASSMRPAYEQYF.